This T cell receptor beta chain stems from a study of CD8 T cells in ankylosing spondylitis. In germline, CDR1 is SGHRS, CDR2 YFSETQ. The CDR3 consists of 14 residues. J gave up 15 bases and V 3 bases, and 12 bases lay outside the gene matches. Each CDR3 protein is one row after TCRdb ran MiXCR on the 5' RACE reads. The sample contains some 290,000 distinct CDR3 sequences, about 19% of which appear only once. The receptor was derived from a male donor with ankylosing spondylitis or in good health (not recorded which). The rearrangement links TRBV5-1 to TRBJ2-1; 10 bases are shared with TRBD1. Sample: blood, either unsorted or a sorted T cell fraction (not recorded which). The CDR3 nucleotides are TGCGCCAGCAGCTCATTGACGGACAGGGGGTTACCGTTCTTC. Translation gives CASSSLTDRGLPFF.